This T cell receptor (beta chain) was profiled in a study of T cell changes during pregnancy in multiple sclerosis. Repertoires were generated with immunoSEQ multiplex PCR, while TCRdb's copy carries only in-frame clones and drops some. The sample has roughly 48,000 clones, roughly 92% seen once; the top ten hold 0.25%. Germline values: CDR1 MNHGY, CDR2 SVAAGI. V was trimmed by 2 bases and J by 5 bases, leaving 9 bases between them. The CDR3 covers 14 residues. The clonotype originates from a female donor with multiple sclerosis, enrolled in a pregnancy study. The sample here was CD4+ T cells from peripheral blood mononuclear cells, taken in the third trimester of pregnancy. This sequence joins TRBV6-9 and TRBJ1-4; perhaps TRBD1 as D (5 bases). CDR3 amino acids: CASSYQNRNEKLFF. CDR3 in DNA: TGTGCCAGCAGTTATCAAAACAGGAATGAAAAACTGTTTTTT.